Below are 14 T cell receptor beta chains sequenced from a single sample in a study of vaccination effects on CD4 cells after COVID-19. Clones were sequenced by immunoSEQ multiplex PCR, and TCRdb holds only the in-frame ones, with some missing. There are about 38,000 clones in the sample; more than 60% occur only once, and 20% to 25% lies in the top ten. Antigen specificity for these receptors is unknown. Antigen-specific CD4+ T cells were expanded (with viral peptide pools) by the ViraFEST assay ahead of sequencing. Culture lasted about nine days before CD4+ T cell isolation. Testing of the vaccine recipients showed negative nucleocapsid antibodies and no prior SARS-CoV-2 infection. The starting material was CD4+ T cells from PBMCs cultured with SARS-CoV-2 spike peptides, obtained before COVID-19 vaccination. The receptors derive from a human donor who received a COVID-19 vaccine.

The rearrangement uses TRBV19 and TRBJ1-2; TRBD1 might be the D (5 bases). Trimming shortened V by 5 bases and J by 3 bases, and 16 bases separated the two germline ends. The V gene's germline CDR1 is LNHDA and CDR2 SQIVND (reference sequence). This CDR3 is built from 15 residues. The DNA for the CDR3 is TGTGCCAGTAGTCTCGGACATCTAAGTCACTATGGCTACACCTTC. The encoded protein is CASSLGHLSHYGYTF.

The genes are TRBV28 and TRBJ2-7; weak D call: TRBD2 (7 bases). The germline V gene has CDR1 MDHEN and CDR2 SYDVKM. V dropped 6 bases and J dropped 2 bases, with 11 bases sitting between them. This CDR3 comprises 13 residues. The CDR3 bases are TGTGCCAGCAGCCAGGGGAGGGCCTACGAGCAGTACTTC. The encoded protein is CASSQGRAYEQYF. Variable domain in full (rest from reference TRBV28 and TRBJ2-7): DVKVTQSSRYLVKRTGEKVFLECVQDMDHENMFWYRQDPGLGLRLIYFSYDVKMKEKGDIPEGYSVSREKKERFSLILESASTNQTSMYLCASSQGRAYEQYFGPGTRLTVT.

The chain uses TRBV20-1 and TRBJ2-7, with D possibly called TRBD1 or TRBD2 (5 bases each). With 3 bases removed from V and 2 bases from J, the gap between germline ends came to 17 bases. The CDR3 runs to 15 residues. Germline CDR1 reads DFQATT; CDR2 reads SNEGSKA (reference sequence). As DNA, the CDR3 is TGCAGTGCTAGTTCCGGGGCCCTCTCCACCTACGAGCAGTACTTC. Translating it yields CSASSGALSTYEQYF.

The genes are TRBV18 and TRBJ2-6, with D unclear. Germline-derived CDR1 and CDR2 are KGHSH and LQKENI. CDR3 length: 13 amino acids. V dropped 8 bases and J dropped 0 bases, with 5 bases sitting between them. The CDR3 protein is CASTISGANVLTF. For the CDR3, the DNA is TGTGCCAGCACTATCTCTGGGGCCAACGTCCTGACTTTC.

The rearrangement joins TRBV6-1 to TRBJ2-7; 9 bases line up with TRBD1. The CDR3 spans 18 residues. The J segment lost 2 bases and the V segment lost 3 bases, leaving 14 bases of the junction unmatched. CDR1 and CDR2 from the germline V gene are MNHNS and SASEGT. CDR3 nucleotide sequence: TGTGCCAGCAGTGACTTAGGTGATTGGGACAGGGTCCCCTACGAGCAGTACTTC. It codes for CASSDLGDWDRVPYEQYF.

The chain is built from TRBV19 and TRBJ2-1; 12 bases match TRBD2. Germline V lookup: CDR1 LNHDA, CDR2 SQIVND (reference sequence). Germline trimming cut 3 bases from V and 10 bases from J; bases unmatched to any gene: 10. This CDR3 region has 16 residues. CDR3 sequence: CASSIRGGLAGLEQFF. The CDR3 region has the DNA TGTGCCAGTAGTATCAGGGGGGGACTAGCGGGTCTAGAGCAGTTCTTC.

The chain links TRBV7-2 to TRBJ1-3, with no clear D. The length of the CDR3 is 16 residues. Germline assignment: CDR1 SGHTA and CDR2 FQGNSA. Trimming removed 1 base from V and 1 base from J, with 11 bases in between. This CDR3 reads CASSLDGWGSGNTIYF. Here the CDR3 DNA reads TGTGCCAGCAGCTTAGACGGCTGGGGTTCTGGAAACACCATATATTTT.

The V and J genes are TRBV14 and TRBJ2-3; 7 bases are shared with TRBD1. The J segment lost 8 bases and the V segment lost 6 bases, leaving 20 bases of the junction unmatched. The CDR3 has 17 residues. Looked up from germline, CDR1 is SGHDN and CDR2 is FVKESK. DNA of the CDR3: TGTGCCAGCAGTGTTGGCAGGGGGACACCATCGGCCGTTACGCAGTATTTT. This translates into CASSVGRGTPSAVTQYF.

The chain couples TRBV11-1 to TRBJ1-1; no clear D. V was clipped by 0 bases and J by 7 bases, with 9 bases between them. The CDR3 length is 13 residues. Per germline, CDR1 SGHAT and CDR2 FQDESV (reference sequence). This CDR3 reads CASSLAREVEAFF. The CDR3 bases are TGTGCCAGCAGCTTAGCAAGGGAGGTTGAAGCTTTCTTT.

This clone showed up just a few times. This chain joins TRBV2 and TRBJ2-5; D is perhaps TRBD1 or TRBD2 (5 bases each). This CDR3 has 15 residues. The V end was cut by 4 bases, the J end by 10 bases, with 22 bases between. The germline CDR1 and CDR2 sequences are SNHLY and FYNNEI. The CDR3 is CASSVPGTVKQGQYF. DNA for the CDR3: TGTGCCAGCAGTGTCCCGGGGACCGTAAAGCAAGGCCAGTACTTC.

DNA of the CDR3: TGCGCCAGCAGCTCAATCAATTCACCCCTCCACTTT. Protein product: CASSSINSPLHF. The rearrangement uses TRBV5-1 and TRBJ1-6, with D unresolved. V shed 3 bases and J shed 7 bases, with 5 bases lying between them. The CDR3 length is 12 residues. Per the germline V gene, CDR1 is SGHRS and CDR2 is YFSETQ.

V is TRBV6-5 and J is TRBJ2-1; 7 bases are shared with TRBD1. CDR3 length equals 13 residues. In germline, CDR1 is MNHEY, CDR2 SVGAGI. V dropped 8 bases and J dropped 5; count of bases not matched to a gene: 6. The CDR3 coding sequence is TGTGCCAGCGGGAACAGGGGAAACAATGAGCAGTTCTTC. Its protein is CASGNRGNNEQFF.

Comment on this clone: The junction departs from the called germline gene at one end, perhaps through a read error. J is TRBJ1-1 and V is TRBV6-4, with D uncertain. CDR3 length: 12 residues. Per germline, CDR1 MRHNA and CDR2 SNTAGT. CDR3 sequence reads: CASRDSNTEAFF. Written as DNA, the CDR3 is TGTGCCAGCAGGGACTCAAACACTGAAGCTTTCTTT.

The CDR3 region has the DNA TGTGCCAGCAGTGACGCGGGACAAGGAAACTATGGCTACACCTTC. Amino acid sequence: CASSDAGQGNYGYTF. This chain uses TRBV25-1 with TRBJ1-2; possible D gene TRBD1, 6 bases. The CDR3 has 15 residues. The germline V and J ends were trimmed by 3 bases and 2 bases, with 13 bases remaining between them. Germline CDR1 and CDR2: MGHDK and SYGVNS.